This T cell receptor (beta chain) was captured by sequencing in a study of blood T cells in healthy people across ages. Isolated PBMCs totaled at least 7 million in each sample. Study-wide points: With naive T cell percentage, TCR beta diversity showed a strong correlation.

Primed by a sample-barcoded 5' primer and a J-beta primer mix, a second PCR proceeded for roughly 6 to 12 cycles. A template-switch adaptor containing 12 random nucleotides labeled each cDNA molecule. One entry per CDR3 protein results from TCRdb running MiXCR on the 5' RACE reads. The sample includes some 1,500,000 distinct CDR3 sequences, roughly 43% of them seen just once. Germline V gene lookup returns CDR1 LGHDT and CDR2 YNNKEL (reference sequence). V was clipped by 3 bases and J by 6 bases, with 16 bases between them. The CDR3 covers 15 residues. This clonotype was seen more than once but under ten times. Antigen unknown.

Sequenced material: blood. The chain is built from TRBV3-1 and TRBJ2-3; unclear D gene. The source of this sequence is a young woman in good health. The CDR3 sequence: CASSQASVLADTQYF. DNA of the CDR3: TGTGCCAGCAGCCAGGCCTCCGTCTTGGCCGATACGCAGTATTTT.